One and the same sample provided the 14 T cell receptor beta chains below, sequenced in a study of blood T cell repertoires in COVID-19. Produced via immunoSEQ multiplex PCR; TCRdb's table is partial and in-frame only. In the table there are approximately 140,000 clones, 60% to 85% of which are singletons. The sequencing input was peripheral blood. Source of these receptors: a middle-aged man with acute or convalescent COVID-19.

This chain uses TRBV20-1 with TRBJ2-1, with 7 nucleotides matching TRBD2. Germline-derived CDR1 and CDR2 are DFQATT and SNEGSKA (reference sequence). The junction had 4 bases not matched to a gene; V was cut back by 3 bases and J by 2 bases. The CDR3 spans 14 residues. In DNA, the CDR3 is TGCAGTGCTAGTGGGACTACTACCTACAATGAGCAGTTCTTC. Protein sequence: CSASGTTTYNEQFF.

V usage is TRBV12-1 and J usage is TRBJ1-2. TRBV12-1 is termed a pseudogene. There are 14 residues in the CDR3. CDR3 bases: TGTGCCAGCAGCTTGGGGGGGTGTAGCTATGGCTACACCTTC. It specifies CASSLGGCSYGYTF.

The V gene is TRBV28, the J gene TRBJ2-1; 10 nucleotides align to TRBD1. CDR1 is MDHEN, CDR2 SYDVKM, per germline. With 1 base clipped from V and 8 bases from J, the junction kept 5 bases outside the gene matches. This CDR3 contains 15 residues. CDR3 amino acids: CASSLSGQGSDEQFF. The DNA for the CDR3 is TGTGCCAGCAGTTTATCGGGACAGGGGTCAGATGAGCAGTTCTTC.

CDR3 bases: TGTGCCAGCAGTAGAAGTTTTAGCCGGAGCACAGATACGCAGTATTTT. The encoded protein is CASSRSFSRSTDTQYF. The V gene is TRBV27, the J gene TRBJ2-3; no definite D call. Trimming took off 5 bases at V and 0 bases at J, with 15 bases between the two ends. The CDR3 covers 16 residues. CDR1 and CDR2 from the germline V gene are MNHEY and SMNVEV (reference sequence).

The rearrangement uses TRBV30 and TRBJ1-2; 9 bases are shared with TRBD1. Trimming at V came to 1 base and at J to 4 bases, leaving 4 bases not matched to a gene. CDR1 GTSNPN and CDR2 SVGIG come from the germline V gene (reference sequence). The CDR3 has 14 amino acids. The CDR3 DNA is TGTGCCTGGAGTGCTTCGGGACAGGGCTATGGCTACACCTTC. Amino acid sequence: CAWSASGQGYGYTF. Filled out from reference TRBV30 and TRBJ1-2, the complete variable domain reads SQTIHQWPATLVQPVGSPLSLECTVEGTSNPNLYWYRQAAGRGLQLLFYSVGIGQISSEVPQNLSASRPQDRQFILSSKKLLLSDSGFYLCAWSASGQGYGYTFGSGTRLTVV.

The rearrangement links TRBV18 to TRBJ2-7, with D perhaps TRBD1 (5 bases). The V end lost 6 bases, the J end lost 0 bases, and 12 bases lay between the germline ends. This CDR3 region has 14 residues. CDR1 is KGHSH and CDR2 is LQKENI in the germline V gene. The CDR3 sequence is CASSYDSFSYEQYV. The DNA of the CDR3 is TGTGCCAGCTCTTACGACAGCTTCTCCTACGAGCAGTACGTC.

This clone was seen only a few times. CDR3 DNA: TGTGCCACCAGTGGGGACAGCTACACTGAAGCTTTCTTT. This translates into CATSGDSYTEAFF. V and J are TRBV24-1 and TRBJ1-1, with 7 bases fitting TRBD1. The ends lost 5 bases at V and 3 bases at J; junction bases unmatched: 2. Per germline, CDR1 KGHDR and CDR2 SFDVKD. The CDR3 is 13 residues long.

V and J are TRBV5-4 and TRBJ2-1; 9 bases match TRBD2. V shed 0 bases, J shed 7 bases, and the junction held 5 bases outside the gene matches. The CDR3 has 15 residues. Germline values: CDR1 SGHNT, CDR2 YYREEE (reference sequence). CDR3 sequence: CASSLGGGVFNEQFF. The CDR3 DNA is TGTGCCAGCAGCTTGGGCGGGGGGGTTTTTAATGAGCAGTTCTTC.

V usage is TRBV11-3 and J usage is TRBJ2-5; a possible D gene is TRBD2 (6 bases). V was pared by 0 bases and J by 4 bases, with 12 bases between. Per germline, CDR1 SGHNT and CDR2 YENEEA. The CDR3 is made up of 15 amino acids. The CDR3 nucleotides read TGTGCCAGCAGCTTAGACGGCGGAGGGAGAGAGACCCAGTACTTC. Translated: CASSLDGGGRETQYF.

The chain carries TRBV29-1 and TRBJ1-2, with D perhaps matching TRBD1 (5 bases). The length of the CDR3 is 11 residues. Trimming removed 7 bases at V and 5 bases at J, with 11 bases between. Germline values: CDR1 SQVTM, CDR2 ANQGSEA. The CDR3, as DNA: TGCAGCGCCCGGGAGGGGTATGGCTACACCTTC. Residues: CSAREGYGYTF.

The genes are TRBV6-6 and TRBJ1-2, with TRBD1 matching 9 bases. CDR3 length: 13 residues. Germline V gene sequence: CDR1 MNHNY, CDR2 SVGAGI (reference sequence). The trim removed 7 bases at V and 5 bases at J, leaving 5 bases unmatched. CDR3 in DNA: TGTGCCAGCACCAGGGACAGGGTGTATGGCTACACCTTC. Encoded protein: CASTRDRVYGYTF.

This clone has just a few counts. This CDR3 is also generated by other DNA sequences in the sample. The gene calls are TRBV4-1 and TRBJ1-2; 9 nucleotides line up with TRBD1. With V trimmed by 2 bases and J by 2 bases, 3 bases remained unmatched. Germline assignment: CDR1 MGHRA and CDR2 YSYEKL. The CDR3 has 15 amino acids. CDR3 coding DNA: TGCGCCAGCAGCCAACCTACAGGGGGCAACTATGGCTACACCTTC. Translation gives CASSQPTGGNYGYTF.

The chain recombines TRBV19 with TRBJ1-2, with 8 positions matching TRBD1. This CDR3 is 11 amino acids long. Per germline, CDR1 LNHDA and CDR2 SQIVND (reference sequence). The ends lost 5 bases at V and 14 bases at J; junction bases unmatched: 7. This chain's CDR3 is CASSSRGRETF. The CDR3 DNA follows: TGTGCCAGTAGTTCCAGGGGGCGGGAGACCTTC. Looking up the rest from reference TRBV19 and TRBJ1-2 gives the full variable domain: DGGITQSPKYLFRKEGQNVTLSCEQNLNHDAMYWYRQDPGQGLRLIYYSQIVNDFQKGDIAEGYSVSREKKESFPLTVTSAQKNPTAFYLCASSSRGRETFGSGTRLTVV.

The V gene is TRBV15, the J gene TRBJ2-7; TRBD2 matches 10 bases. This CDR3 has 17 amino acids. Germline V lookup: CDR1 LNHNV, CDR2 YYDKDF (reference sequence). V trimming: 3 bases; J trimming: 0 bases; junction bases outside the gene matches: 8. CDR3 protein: CATSSGSSGGLSYEQYF. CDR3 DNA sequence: TGTGCCACCAGCAGCGGTTCTAGCGGGGGCCTCTCCTACGAGCAGTACTTC.